This T cell receptor beta chain was identified during a study of T cell repertoires in cytomegalovirus infection. CDR1 is MNHEY, CDR2 SVGEGT, per germline. The V segment lost 2 bases and the J segment 8 bases; nucleotides outside the gene matches: 5. The CDR3 has 13 residues. Each CDR3 protein gets one entry after TCRdb re-called the reads with MiXCR. The sample has 250,000 or so distinct CDR3 sequences; more than 9% are singletons. The sample consisted of PBMCs. The sequence was obtained from a human donor in good health (CMV status not recorded). Some clones in this sample may be carry-over from other donors' samples. The V and J genes are TRBV6-2 or TRBV6-3 and TRBJ1-1; 7 bases map to TRBD1. The CDR3 reads CASSYNPDREAFF. The CDR3 DNA reads TGTGCCAGCAGTTACAACCCGGACAGGGAAGCTTTCTTT.